These 20 T cell receptor beta chains came from one sample sequenced in a study of CD8 T cells in ankylosing spondylitis. Findings and limits, study-wide: Made up of 7 to 9 highly homologous variants, a TCR beta motif appeared characteristic of ankylosing spondylitis blood.

Their specific antigens are unknown. TCRdb analysed the 5' RACE reads with MiXCR anew, one entry per CDR3 protein. The sample shows over 200,000 distinct CDR3 sequences, approximately 20% of them seen only once. The sample taken for sequencing was blood, either unsorted or a sorted T cell fraction (not recorded which). The receptor set was obtained from a male donor with ankylosing spondylitis.

This clonotype was seen only a few times. This chain joins TRBV27 and TRBJ1-1, with no clear D. Germline V gene lookup returns CDR1 MNHEY and CDR2 SMNVEV (reference sequence). Trimming removed 0 bases at V and 6 bases at J, with 8 bases between. The CDR3 is 13 residues long. DNA of the CDR3: TGTGCCAGCAGTTTATCACTTTGGGCTGAAGCTTTCTTT. Amino acids: CASSLSLWAEAFF.

This clonotype was seen at least ten times. J is TRBJ2-7 and V is TRBV29-1, with a tentative D call TRBD1 (5 bases). V gave up 2 bases and J gave up 2 bases, with 10 bases separating them. Germline V gene lookup returns CDR1 SQVTM and CDR2 ANQGSEA. The CDR3 covers 13 residues. The CDR3 loop reads CSVEFRGTYEQYF. Here the CDR3 DNA reads TGCAGCGTTGAATTTAGGGGAACCTACGAGCAGTACTTC.

The chain employs TRBV7-9 and TRBJ2-2; D not certain. CDR1 and CDR2 (germline): SEHNR, FQNEAQ (reference sequence). This CDR3 spans 15 amino acids. V gave up 5 bases and J gave up 4 bases, with 14 bases separating them. As DNA, the CDR3 is TGTGCCAGCAGCATACGGACCCCTAGCACCGGGGAGCTGTTTTTT. Translated, it gives CASSIRTPSTGELFF.

The chain recombines TRBV20-1 with TRBJ2-5; 15 bases map to TRBD2. Germline V gives CDR1 DFQATT, CDR2 SNEGSKA (reference sequence). The trim removed 0 bases at V and 4 bases at J, leaving 6 bases unmatched. The CDR3 has 17 residues. The DNA for the CDR3 is TGCAGTGCTAGAGATATAGGACTAGCGGGGGGGCCAGAGACCCAGTACTTC. It is translated as CSARDIGLAGGPETQYF.

This clonotype has just a few counts. The chain recombines TRBV21-1 with TRBJ2-7; the table gives TRBD1 as D, unverified against the DNA. TRBV21-1 is a recognized pseudogene. This CDR3 spans 15 amino acids. The CDR3 is CASSHNIGHVNEQYF. CDR3 in DNA: TGTGCCAGCAGCCACAATATCGGACACGTTAACGAGCAGTACTTC.

This chain joins TRBV12-5 and TRBJ2-1; D uncertain. CDR3 length equals 14 residues. Germline assignment: CDR1 LGHNT and CDR2 FRNRAP. Trimming pared 4 bases from V and 5 bases from J, leaving 12 bases between. Written as DNA, the CDR3 is TGTGCTAGTGGTTCCTCTTCGACCAACAATGAGCAGTTCTTC. Amino acids: CASGSSSTNNEQFF.

This clonotype was detected only a few times. V usage is TRBV5-1 and J usage is TRBJ1-1; no clear D. V lost 2 bases and J 0 bases, leaving 11 bases between the germline ends. Germline V gives CDR1 SGHRS, CDR2 YFSETQ. This CDR3 has 15 amino acids. CDR3 in amino acids: CASSLTAYMNTEAFF. CDR3 coding DNA: TGCGCCAGCAGCTTAACGGCTTACATGAACACTGAAGCTTTCTTT. The entire variable domain, with the rest obtained from reference TRBV5-1 and TRBJ1-1, is as follows: KAGVTQTPRYLIKTRGQQVTLSCSPISGHRSVSWYQQTPGQGLQFLFEYFSETQRNKGNFPGRFSGRQFSNSRSEMNVSTLELGDSALYLCASSLTAYMNTEAFFGQGTRLTVV.

This chain links TRBV7-9 with TRBJ1-5; D not resolved. Germline loops: CDR1 SEHNR, CDR2 FQNEAQ (reference sequence). Trimming stripped 3 bases from V and 3 bases from J, with 9 bases between. The CDR3 totals 14 residues. CDR3 loop: CASSFSDDNQPQHF. The CDR3 DNA is TGTGCCAGCAGCTTTTCAGACGACAATCAGCCCCAGCATTTT.

V is TRBV28 and J is TRBJ2-1; no reliable D call. This CDR3 comprises 16 residues. The germline V gene encodes CDR1 MDHEN and CDR2 SYDVKM. Trimming took off 3 bases at V and 0 bases at J, with 12 bases between the two ends. This chain's CDR3 is CASSFLKGSSYNEQFF. The CDR3 DNA follows: TGTGCCAGCAGTTTCTTGAAAGGATCCTCCTACAATGAGCAGTTCTTC.

This clonotype turned up a few times. V and J are TRBV4-1 and TRBJ2-5, with 8 bases that match TRBD2. Germline CDR1 and CDR2: MGHRA and YSYEKL. The CDR3 runs to 15 residues. V dropped 1 base and J dropped 5; count of bases not matched to a gene: 6. This CDR3 reads CASSQVPGGPETQYF. As DNA, the CDR3 is TGCGCCAGCAGCCAAGTACCGGGGGGGCCGGAGACCCAGTACTTC.

The rearrangement joins TRBV10-3 to TRBJ2-7; a possible D gene is TRBD2 (5 bases). The CDR3 contains 13 residues. Trimming removed 4 bases from V and 3 bases from J, with 10 bases in between. The V gene's germline CDR1 is ENHRY and CDR2 SYGVKD. The CDR3 DNA follows: TGTGCCATCAGTGGGACTGACAACTACGAGCAGTACTTC. This sequence encodes CAISGTDNYEQYF.

This clonotype was seen more than once but under ten times. The CDR3 here is CASSPDRVSLEQYF. As DNA, the CDR3 is TGTGCCAGCAGCCCCGACCGGGTTTCCTTAGAGCAGTACTTC. This rearrangement joins TRBV7-8 to TRBJ2-7; D is unresolved. There are 14 residues in the CDR3. Germline V gene lookup returns CDR1 SGHVS and CDR2 FQNEAQ. The V end was cut by 5 bases, the J end by 7 bases, with 18 bases between.

The chain recombines TRBV5-1 with TRBJ1-2; 7 bases match TRBD1. V lost 6 bases to trimming and J lost 8 bases; unmatched junction nucleotides: 10. The CDR3 covers 13 residues. Germline CDR1 and CDR2: SGHRS and YFSETQ. The CDR3 nucleotides are TGCGCCAGCAACGGACAGGATGGAGGGGGCTACACCTTC. Amino acid sequence: CASNGQDGGGYTF.

This clonotype was detected ten times or more. The genes are TRBV12-3 or TRBV12-4 and TRBJ2-1, with D possibly TRBD2 on 6 matching bases. CDR3 length: 10 residues. The CDR3 region has the DNA TGTTCGAGTAGCGGTGGTGAGCAGTTCTTC. Protein product: CSSSGGEQFF.

CDR3 amino acids: CASSDAPGTGELFF. The DNA for the CDR3 is TGTGCCAGCAGTGACGCCCCGGGAACCGGGGAGCTGTTTTTT. The chain couples TRBV6-4 to TRBJ2-2; a possible D gene is TRBD2 (5 bases). The CDR3 contains 14 residues. In germline, CDR1 is MRHNA, CDR2 SNTAGT. V lost 2 bases and J lost 5, with 9 bases in between.

This chain connects TRBV2 to TRBJ1-1, with a possible D match to TRBD1 (6 bases). Germline CDR1 is SNHLY and CDR2 is FYNNEI. Trimming took 10 bases from V and 0 from J, leaving 12 bases between them. CDR3 size: 13 residues. The chain's CDR3 is CAISTGMNTEAFF. The CDR3 DNA reads as TGTGCCATCTCGACAGGCATGAACACTGAAGCTTTCTTT.

The CDR3 region has the DNA TGTGCCAGCAGTTTCGAACTAGCGGGAGCAAATGAGCAGTTCTTC. Protein sequence: CASSFELAGANEQFF. The chain carries TRBV12-3 or TRBV12-4 and TRBJ2-1; 11 positions agree with TRBD2. The ends lost 3 bases at V and 7 bases at J; junction bases unmatched: 5. The CDR3 runs to 15 residues.

This clonotype was counted only a few times. The chain has TRBV20-1 and TRBJ2-7, with TRBD2 matching 7 bases. Germline lookup yields CDR1 DFQATT and CDR2 SNEGSKA (reference sequence). With 3 bases clipped from V and 1 base from J, the junction kept 6 bases outside the gene matches. The CDR3 is made up of 14 amino acids. The CDR3 DNA follows: TGCAGTGCTAGGGTGTGGGGAGGGTCCTACGAGCAGTACTTC. It encodes CSARVWGGSYEQYF.

The V and J genes are TRBV30 and TRBJ2-5; 9 bases align to TRBD2. The CDR3 loop spans 15 amino acids. Germline assignment: CDR1 GTSNPN and CDR2 SVGIG (reference sequence). V trimming: 2 bases; J trimming: 1 base; junction bases outside the gene matches: 5. CDR3 protein: CAWSSDSGGQETQYF. The DNA of the CDR3 is TGTGCCTGGAGTTCCGATAGCGGGGGCCAAGAGACCCAGTACTTC.

This clonotype was recorded many times. The V call is TRBV11-2, the J call TRBJ2-1; D is undetermined. V was clipped by 4 bases and J by 1 base, with 11 bases between them. The CDR3 is 15 residues long. Germline assignment: CDR1 SGHAT and CDR2 FQNNGV. The CDR3 sequence is CASSSRDLSYNEQFF. CDR3 in DNA: TGTGCCAGCAGCTCCCGTGACTTGTCCTACAATGAGCAGTTCTTC.